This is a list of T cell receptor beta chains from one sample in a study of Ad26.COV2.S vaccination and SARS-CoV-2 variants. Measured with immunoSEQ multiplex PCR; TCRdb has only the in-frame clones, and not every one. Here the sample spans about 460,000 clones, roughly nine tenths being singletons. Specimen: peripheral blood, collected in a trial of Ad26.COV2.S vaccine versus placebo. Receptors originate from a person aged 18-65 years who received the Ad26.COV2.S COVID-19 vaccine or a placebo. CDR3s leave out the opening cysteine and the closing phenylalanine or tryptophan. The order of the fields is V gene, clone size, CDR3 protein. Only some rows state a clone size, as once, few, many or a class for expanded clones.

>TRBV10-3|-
AISEYTGELF
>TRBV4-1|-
ASSQQVQGFYGYT
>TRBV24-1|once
ATSAGTNQPQH
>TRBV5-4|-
ASSSVGLAGDQETQY
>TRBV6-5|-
ASRGDRRNTEAF
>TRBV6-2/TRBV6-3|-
ASSTRTANTEAF
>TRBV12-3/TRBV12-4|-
ASSLNVNQPQH
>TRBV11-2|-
ASSPLTGALNYGYT
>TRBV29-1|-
SVAPANTEAF
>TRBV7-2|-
ASSLGSIYGYT